These T cell receptor beta chains were read from a single sample in a study of blood T cell repertoires in COVID-19. Only in-frame clones appear in the TCRdb table, and some are missing; sequencing was by immunoSEQ multiplex PCR. The table records fewer than 65,000 clones, more than 80% of them present only once. The sequencing sample was made of peripheral blood. The receptors originated from a man between 60 and 75 years old with acute or convalescent COVID-19. The CDR3 runs from the conserved cysteine through the conserved F or W. D genes are given only for firm matches. Only part of the rows carry a size: once, few, many, or a class if the clone is expanded.

d_call | j_call | clone_size | v_call | cdr3_aa | cdr3_nt
TRBD1 | TRBJ2-1 | NA | TRBV5-6 | CASSTAGQGYNEQFF | TGTGCCAGCAGCACGGCGGGACAGGGGTACAATGAGCAGTTCTTC
TRBD1 | TRBJ1-5 | NA | TRBV4-2 | CASSQDLGQAISNQPQHF | TGTGCCAGCAGCCAAGATCTGGGACAGGCGATTAGCAATCAGCCCCAGCATTTT
NA | TRBJ2-5 | NA | TRBV19 | CASSIGGGAFAQYF | TGTGCCAGTAGTATAGGAGGCGGGGCCTTTGCCCAGTACTTC
TRBD1 | TRBJ1-1 | NA | TRBV24-1 | CATSAGGLNTEAFF | TGTGCCACCAGCGCAGGGGGACTGAACACTGAAGCTTTCTTT
NA | TRBJ1-1 | NA | TRBV19 | CASSILGFGETEAFF | TGTGCCAGTAGTATTCTGGGGTTTGGGGAGACTGAAGCTTTCTTT
TRBD2 | TRBJ2-7 | once | TRBV19 | CASRKGTSGMYEQYF | TGTGCCAGTAGGAAAGGGACTAGCGGGATGTACGAGCAGTACTTC
TRBD2 | TRBJ2-3 | NA | TRBV5-1 | CASSLVLAGGPDTQYF | TGCGCCAGCAGCTTGGTGCTAGCGGGAGGGCCAGATACGCAGTATTTT
TRBD1 | TRBJ1-2 | NA | TRBV9 | CASSVGTGDGYTF | TGTGCCAGCAGCGTAGGCACAGGGGATGGCTACACCTTC
NA | TRBJ1-2 | NA | TRBV2 | CASSPSHYGYTF | TGTGCCAGCAGTCCTAGCCACTATGGCTACACCTTC
TRBD2 | TRBJ2-2 | few | TRBV27 | CASSLRPVGLASTGELFF | TGTGCCAGCAGTTTACGTCCCGTGGGACTAGCGAGCACCGGGGAGCTGTTTTTT
TRBD1 | TRBJ1-2 | NA | TRBV27 | CASSLTGGVYGYTF | TGTGCCAGCAGTTTGACAGGGGGCGTCTATGGCTACACCTTC
NA | TRBJ1-1 | NA | TRBV28 | CASSPGGGPNTEAFF | TGTGCCAGCAGCCCCGGAGGCGGGCCGAACACTGAAGCTTTCTTT
NA | TRBJ1-1 | NA | TRBV10-1 | CASSERVRGTEAFF | TGCGCCAGCAGTGAGCGGGTTCGCGGCACTGAAGCTTTCTTT
NA | TRBJ2-7 | few | TRBV2 | CASSGGRGYEQYF | TGTGCCAGCAGTGGGGGCAGGGGCTACGAGCAGTACTTC
TRBD1 | TRBJ2-5 | NA | TRBV19 | CASSTGQGLQETQYF | TGTGCCAGTAGTACCGGACAGGGACTTCAAGAGACCCAGTACTTC
NA | TRBJ1-4 | NA | TRBV18 | CASSLGSTNEKLFF | TGTGCCAGCTCACTCGGTTCAACTAATGAAAAACTGTTTTTT
TRBD2 | TRBJ2-7 | NA | TRBV10-3 | CAITAGTTYEQYF | TGTGCCATCACGGCAGGGACTACCTACGAGCAGTACTTC
NA | TRBJ1-1 | NA | TRBV5-1 | CASSPLAQGTGTEAFF | TGCGCCAGCAGCCCGTTAGCCCAGGGTACCGGCACTGAAGCTTTCTTT
NA | TRBJ1-1 | NA | TRBV7-2 | CASSFGPYIMNTEAFF | TGTGCCAGCAGCTTTGGGCCCTACATCATGAACACTGAAGCTTTCTTT
NA | TRBJ1-6 | few | TRBV6-1 | CASSEWADTYNSPLHF | TGTGCCAGCAGTGAATGGGCAGACACCTATAATTCACCCCTCCACTTT
TRBD1 | TRBJ1-1 | NA | TRBV5-4 | CASSSGQPNTEAFF | TGTGCCAGCAGCTCGGGACAGCCGAACACTGAAGCTTTCTTT
NA | TRBJ1-1 | NA | TRBV28 | CASEDRNTEAFF | TGTGCCTCAGAGGACAGGAACACTGAAGCTTTCTTT
TRBD2 | TRBJ2-7 | NA | TRBV5-5 | CASSAGLAGYFSYEQYF | TGTGCCAGCAGCGCGGGACTAGCGGGCTACTTCTCCTACGAGCAGTACTTC
NA | TRBJ2-1 | NA | TRBV2 | CASSRDLRDEQFF | TGTGCCAGCAGTAGGGACTTAAGGGATGAGCAGTTCTTC
NA | TRBJ1-3 | once | TRBV11-2 | CASSSSREGRSGNTIYF | TGTGCCAGCAGCTCCTCGAGGGAGGGTCGCTCTGGAAACACCATATATTTT
NA | TRBJ1-2 | NA | TRBV24-1 | CATSDRTAYGYTF | TGTGCCACCAGTGACCGGACAGCTTATGGCTACACCTTC
NA | TRBJ1-1 | NA | TRBV10-2 | CASSVPGALNTEAFF | TGCGCCAGCAGTGTCCCAGGGGCCCTGAACACTGAAGCTTTCTTT
TRBD2 | TRBJ2-1 | NA | TRBV25-1 | CVTSGSEDEQFF | TGTGTCACTAGCGGGAGTGAAGATGAGCAGTTCTTC
TRBD2 | TRBJ2-3 | NA | TRBV11-1 | CASSTRLAAADTQYF | TGTGCCAGCAGCACCAGACTAGCTGCGGCAGATACGCAGTATTTT
NA | TRBJ2-5 | NA | TRBV27 | CASSKDRQETQYF | TGTGCCAGCAGCAAGGACAGACAAGAGACCCAGTACTTC
NA | TRBJ1-2 | NA | TRBV2 | CASSADRNYGYTF | TGTGCCAGCAGTGCTGACAGGAACTATGGCTACACCTTC
NA | TRBJ1-4 | NA | TRBV9 | CASSPVGGNEKLFF | TGTGCCAGCAGCCCTGTCGGGGGGAATGAAAAACTGTTTTTT
TRBD2 | TRBJ2-2 | NA | TRBV19 | CASSIGLAGTTGELFF | TGTGCCAGTAGTATTGGTCTAGCGGGAACTACCGGGGAGCTGTTTTTT
NA | TRBJ1-2 | NA | TRBV6-4 | CASSDSDRKGYTF | TGTGCCAGCAGTGACTCAGACAGGAAAGGCTACACCTTC
TRBD2 | TRBJ2-5 | NA | TRBV24-1 | CATSDPSGSGETQYF | TGTGCCACCAGTGATCCTAGCGGGAGTGGCGAGACCCAGTACTTC
NA | TRBJ2-5 | NA | TRBV6-5 | CASRGEGVRETQYF | TGTGCCAGCAGGGGCGAGGGGGTACGGGAGACCCAGTACTTC
NA | TRBJ1-3 | NA | TRBV15 | CATTEGSGNTIYF | TGTGCCACCACCGAGGGATCTGGAAACACCATATATTTT
NA | TRBJ1-4 | few | TRBV28 | CASSRFTTGLTNEKLFF | TGTGCCAGCAGTCGATTCACAACAGGGCTAACTAATGAAAAACTGTTTTTT
NA | TRBJ2-1 | NA | TRBV20-1 | CSASWEEQFF | TGCAGTGCTAGTTGGGAGGAGCAGTTCTTC
NA | TRBJ1-1 | NA | TRBV27 | CASSLWGDTEAFF | TGTGCCAGCAGTTTGTGGGGGGACACTGAAGCTTTCTTT
TRBD1 | TRBJ2-5 | few | TRBV5-1 | CASSPWTGVGETQYF | TGCGCCAGCAGCCCATGGACAGGGGTGGGGGAGACCCAGTACTTC
NA | TRBJ1-2 | NA | TRBV5-6 | CASSFTGFYGYTF | TGTGCCAGCAGCTTCACAGGGTTCTATGGCTACACCTTC
NA | TRBJ2-7 | NA | TRBV9 | CASSVGQHSYEQYF | TGTGCCAGCAGCGTCGGACAGCACTCCTACGAGCAGTACTTC
TRBD1 | TRBJ2-2 | NA | TRBV29-1 | CSVDVGDRGTGELFF | TGCAGCGTTGACGTAGGGGACAGAGGTACCGGGGAGCTGTTTTTT
NA | TRBJ2-3 | once | TRBV6-5 | CASSYSSPGSTDTQYF | TGTGCCAGCAGTTACTCGAGCCCGGGATCCACAGATACGCAGTATTTT
TRBD1 | TRBJ1-1 | NA | TRBV5-1 | CASSPGDRNTEAFF | TGCGCCAGCAGCCCGGGGGACAGAAACACTGAAGCTTTCTTT
NA | TRBJ1-5 | few | TRBV2 | CASSGQGYGQPQHF | TGTGCCAGCAGCGGTCAGGGGTACGGTCAGCCCCAGCATTTT
NA | TRBJ1-1 | NA | TRBV19 | CASSLSGLGTEAFF | TGTGCCAGTAGTTTAAGCGGTTTGGGCACTGAAGCTTTCTTT
TRBD2 | TRBJ2-3 | NA | TRBV5-4 | CASSSGGTANSDTQYF | TGTGCCAGCAGCTCCGGGGGGACGGCGAACTCAGATACGCAGTATTTT
NA | TRBJ1-1 | NA | TRBV21-1 | CASSYRGQSTPHHEAFF | TGTGCCAGCAGCTACCGGGGACAGTCTACGCCACATCATGAAGCTTTCTTT
NA | TRBJ1-1 | few | TRBV27 | CASSRTLTGNTEAFF | TGTGCCAGCAGTCGGACACTCACAGGAAACACTGAAGCTTTCTTT
NA | TRBJ1-3 | NA | TRBV19 | CASSPRGLLSGNTIYF | TGTGCCAGTAGTCCGCGCGGCCTACTCTCTGGAAACACCATATATTTT
NA | TRBJ2-1 | NA | TRBV5-4 | CASSPTGDSYNEQFF | TGTGCCAGCAGCCCTACGGGAGACTCCTACAATGAGCAGTTCTTC
TRBD1 | TRBJ1-2 | NA | TRBV12-3/TRBV12-4 | CASSSWDRDGYTF | TGTGCCAGCAGTTCCTGGGACAGGGATGGCTACACCTTC
NA | TRBJ2-5 | NA | TRBV5-1 | CASSSTAGETQYF | TGCGCCAGCAGCTCCACAGCAGGAGAGACCCAGTACTTC
NA | TRBJ1-4 | NA | TRBV14 | CASSQRSGRGTNEKLFF | TGTGCCAGCAGCCAAAGATCGGGGCGGGGAACTAATGAAAAACTGTTTTTT